Below are 18 T cell receptor beta chains sequenced from a single sample in a study of T cell responses to AZD1222 COVID-19 vaccine. Using immunoSEQ multiplex PCR, the repertoire was profiled, and TCRdb retains in-frame clones only, with some absent. Among about 150,000 clones, over 90% were seen once, and the ten largest hold over 1.2%. The material sequenced was peripheral blood, taken 28 days after the second AZD1222 dose. The receptors originated from an adult who received the AZD1222 COVID-19 vaccine.

The chain links TRBV6-5 to TRBJ1-1, with D uncertain. V dropped 5 bases and J dropped 5 bases, with 6 bases sitting between them. The CDR3 length is 11 residues. Germline V gene lookup returns CDR1 MNHEY and CDR2 SVGAGI. The CDR3 DNA reads as TGTGCCAGCAGTCCCGATACTGAAGCTTTCTTT. Translation gives CASSPDTEAFF.

The chain links TRBV6-5 to TRBJ1-1, with TRBD1 matching 8 bases. Unmatched junction bases numbered 4, after V lost 6 bases and J lost 1 base. The CDR3 has 14 amino acids. The germline gives CDR1 MNHEY, CDR2 SVGAGI. DNA of the CDR3: TGTGCCAGCAGAACGGACAGGGCGAACACTGAAGCTTTCTTT. It translates to CASRTDRANTEAFF.

The chain couples TRBV4-2 to TRBJ1-1; 10 nucleotides match TRBD1. Unmatched junction bases numbered 3, after V lost 5 bases and J lost 3 bases. The V gene's germline CDR1 is LGHNA and CDR2 YNFKEQ. CDR3 length: 14 residues. Here the CDR3 DNA reads TGTGCCAGCAGCAGAGACAGGGGGCACACTGAAGCTTTCTTT. Encoded protein: CASSRDRGHTEAFF.

V is TRBV5-4 and J is TRBJ2-7; D is uncertain. Trimming removed 4 bases from V and 0 bases from J, with 11 bases in between. The CDR3 length is 14 residues. The germline V gene has CDR1 SGHNT and CDR2 YYREEE (reference sequence). The CDR3 loop reads CASSMTWSSYEQYF. The CDR3 DNA reads TGTGCCAGCAGCATGACCTGGAGCTCCTACGAGCAGTACTTC.

CDR3 sequence reads: CASSYPRLGALNTEAFF. DNA of the CDR3: TGTGCCAGCAGTTATCCCAGACTCGGGGCTCTGAACACTGAAGCTTTCTTT. The J gene is TRBJ1-1, the V gene TRBV6-2 or TRBV6-3; TRBD1 might be the D (5 bases). The CDR3 runs 17 residues. Germline CDR1 and CDR2: MNHEY and SVGEGT. V lost 3 bases to trimming and J lost 0 bases, with 17 bases between them.

V and J are TRBV27 and TRBJ1-5; D unclear. The CDR3 sequence is 14 residues long. The germline CDR1 and CDR2 sequences are MNHEY and SMNVEV (reference sequence). V was trimmed by 7 bases and J by 3 bases, leaving 13 bases between them. CDR3 nucleotides: TGTGCCAGCAACCCGACTGCGAACAATCAGCCCCAGCATTTT. This codes for CASNPTANNQPQHF.

The genes are TRBV27 and TRBJ2-1, with 9 positions matching TRBD2. The ends lost 8 bases at V and 8 bases at J; junction bases unmatched: 13. The CDR3 runs to 15 residues. The germline gives CDR1 MNHEY, CDR2 SMNVEV (reference sequence). The CDR3 nucleotides are TGTGCCAGCGTTGGGGGCGGGAGGGCCGTCGATGAGCAGTTCTTC. The encoded protein is CASVGGGRAVDEQFF.

The V call is TRBV6-2 or TRBV6-3, the J call TRBJ1-2; maybe TRBD1 (5 bases). The CDR3 runs 12 residues. CDR1 and CDR2 from the germline V gene are MNHEY and SVGEGT. V was shortened by 4 bases and J by 4 bases, with 7 bases between the two germline ends. The CDR3 nucleotides are TGTGCCAGCAGTTTGGGGGGCTATGGCTACACCTTC. Protein sequence: CASSLGGYGYTF.

This clone has a handful of counts. This chain joins TRBV11-3 and TRBJ2-3; D is unclear. The CDR3 contains 12 residues. In germline, CDR1 is SGHNT, CDR2 YENEEA. Trimming removed 5 bases at V and 6 bases at J, with 9 bases between. This chain's CDR3 is CASSENADTQYF. CDR3 bases: TGTGCCAGCAGCGAAAATGCCGATACGCAGTATTTT.

This chain connects TRBV28 to TRBJ2-3; D is possibly TRBD2 (6 bases). The CDR3 has 18 residues. Germline values: CDR1 MDHEN, CDR2 SYDVKM. The germline V and J ends were trimmed by 2 bases and 1 base, with 19 bases remaining between them. The CDR3 sequence is CASSLTPSGGYGTDTQYF. CDR3 in DNA: TGTGCCAGCAGTTTAACTCCCTCAGGAGGGTACGGCACAGATACGCAGTATTTT.

The rearrangement links TRBV5-4 to TRBJ2-6; maybe TRBD1 (5 bases). The CDR3 has 16 residues. The V and J ends lost 0 bases and 0 bases respectively, with 7 bases between them. The germline gives CDR1 SGHNT, CDR2 YYREEE (reference sequence). In DNA form, the CDR3 reads TGTGCCAGCAGCTTGGACAGGTACTCTGGGGCCAACGTCCTGACTTTC. Translation: CASSLDRYSGANVLTF.

The chain recombines TRBV4-1 with TRBJ1-4; D is possibly TRBD1 (5 bases). This CDR3 has 15 residues. V shed 0 bases and J shed 9 bases, with 14 bases lying between them. CDR1 is MGHRA and CDR2 is YSYEKL in the germline V gene. This CDR3 reads CASSQDRAGLKKLFF. The CDR3 bases are TGCGCCAGCAGCCAAGACAGGGCCGGTTTGAAAAAACTGTTTTTT.

The CDR3 sequence: CSVDGKAGHWTSGRASADTQYF. The CDR3 bases are TGCAGCGTCGACGGAAAAGCGGGACACTGGACTAGCGGGAGGGCCTCAGCAGATACGCAGTATTTT. The chain employs TRBV29-1 and TRBJ2-3; 15 nucleotides align to TRBD2. The CDR3 consists of 22 residues. After removal of 6 bases from V and 4 bases from J, the junction contained 26 bases not matched to a gene. Germline V lookup: CDR1 SQVTM, CDR2 ANQGSEA.

The chain combines TRBV6-1 with TRBJ2-7; TRBD1 matches 7 bases. The CDR3 totals 16 residues. The V gene's germline CDR1 is MNHNS and CDR2 SASEGT. The V and J ends lost 1 base and 2 bases, in that order; junction bases with no gene match: 8. The CDR3 here is CASSEGDSPPPYEQYF. Written as DNA, the CDR3 is TGTGCCAGCAGTGAAGGGGACAGTCCCCCTCCCTACGAGCAGTACTTC.

V is TRBV4-1 and J is TRBJ1-6; no definite D call. Deletions cut 0 bases from V and 7 bases from J, with 10 bases between. Germline-derived CDR1 and CDR2 are MGHRA and YSYEKL. The CDR3 runs to 15 residues. DNA for the CDR3: TGCGCCAGCAGCCAAGAGGGCAGTTCCAATTCACCCCTCCACTTT. The encoded protein is CASSQEGSSNSPLHF.

The gene calls are TRBV30 and TRBJ1-5, with D maybe TRBD1 (5 bases). The CDR3 extends over 13 amino acids. Per the germline V gene, CDR1 is GTSNPN and CDR2 is SVGIG (reference sequence). The V end was cut by 5 bases, the J end by 2 bases, with 10 bases between. The CDR3 coding sequence is TGTGCCTGGGCGACAGTTGGCAATCAGCCCCAGCATTTT. Amino acids: CAWATVGNQPQHF.

This chain uses TRBV18 with TRBJ2-5; D is uncertain. V lost 1 base and J lost 5, with 8 bases in between. This CDR3 region has 13 residues. CDR1 is KGHSH and CDR2 is LQKENI in the germline V gene. CDR3 region: CASSPLMGETQYF. The CDR3 region has the DNA TGTGCCAGCTCACCACTAATGGGGGAGACCCAGTACTTC.

V gene TRBV15 combines with J gene TRBJ2-5; 7 nucleotides line up with TRBD2. CDR3 length equals 15 residues. Germline lookup yields CDR1 LNHNV and CDR2 YYDKDF (reference sequence). Trimming at V came to 3 bases and at J to 7 bases, leaving 11 bases not matched to a gene. CDR3 sequence: CATSRVSSGTSTQYF. The CDR3, as DNA: TGTGCCACCAGCAGGGTTTCTAGCGGCACATCGACCCAGTACTTC.